This paragraph reports one TCR beta chain. Germline CDR1 reads SGHRS; CDR2 reads YFSETQ. V shed 4 bases, J shed 1 base, and the junction held 4 bases outside the gene matches. CDR3 length equals 15 residues. The sample is drawn from a study of blood T cell repertoires in COVID-19. Method: immunoSEQ multiplex PCR; TCRdb's copy keeps in-frame clones and lacks some. The table shows 150,000 to 200,000 clones, with about 90% occurring only once. The V gene is TRBV5-1, the J gene TRBJ2-5; TRBD2 agrees at 10 bases. This TCR was sampled from a human donor with acute COVID-19. The donor label of this sample is uncertain. The sequenced sample was PBMCs or T cells enriched from blood (not recorded which). In DNA form, the CDR3 reads TGCGCCAGCAGCCTGTGGACTAGCGGCCAAGAGACCCAGTACTTC. Its translation: CASSLWTSGQETQYF.